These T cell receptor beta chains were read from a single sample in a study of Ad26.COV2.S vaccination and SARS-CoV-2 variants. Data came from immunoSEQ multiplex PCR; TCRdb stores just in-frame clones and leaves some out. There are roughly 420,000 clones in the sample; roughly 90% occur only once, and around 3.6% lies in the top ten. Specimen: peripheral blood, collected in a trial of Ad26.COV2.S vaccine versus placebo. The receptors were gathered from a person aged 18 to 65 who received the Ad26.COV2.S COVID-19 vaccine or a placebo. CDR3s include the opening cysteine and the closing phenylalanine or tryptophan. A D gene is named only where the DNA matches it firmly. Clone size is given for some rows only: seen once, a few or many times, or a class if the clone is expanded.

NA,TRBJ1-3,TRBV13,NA,TGTGCCAGCAGCCACCTCGGGGGGTCAAGAGGAAACACCATATATTTT,CASSHLGGSRGNTIYF
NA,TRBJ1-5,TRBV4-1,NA,TGCGCCAGCAGCCAAGCTAGGGGCAATCAGCCCCAGCATTTT,CASSQARGNQPQHF
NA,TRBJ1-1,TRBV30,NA,TGTGCCTGGGTTATGGGGCCGATGAACACTGAAGCTTTCTTT,CAWVMGPMNTEAFF
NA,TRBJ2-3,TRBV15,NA,TGTGCCACCAGCGGTTTGGGACTTCCCACAGATACGCAGTATTTT,CATSGLGLPTDTQYF
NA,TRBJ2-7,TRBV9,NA,TGTGCCAGCAGCCTAAACCGACCTTTAAGAACCCCCGGCTACGAGCAGTACTTC,CASSLNRPLRTPGYEQYF
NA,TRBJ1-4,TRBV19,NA,TGTGCCAGTAGTGTCTCACAGGGTTCAGGATACGGAAAACTGTTTTTT,CASSVSQGSGYGKLFF
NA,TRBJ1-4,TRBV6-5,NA,TGTGCCAGCAGTTACGGGGAGGTCGGTGAAAAACTGTTTTTT,CASSYGEVGEKLFF
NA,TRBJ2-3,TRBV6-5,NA,TGTGCCAGCAGTTCGGACGGAACTAGCACAGATACGCAGTATTTT,CASSSDGTSTDTQYF
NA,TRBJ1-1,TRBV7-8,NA,TGTGCCAGCAGCTTAGCGGCAGGGGAAGCTTTCTTT,CASSLAAGEAFF
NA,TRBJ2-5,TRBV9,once,TGTGCCAGCAGTCAATTAGGGGTCCAAGAGACCCAGTACTTC,CASSQLGVQETQYF
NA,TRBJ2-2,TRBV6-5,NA,TGTGCCAGCAGTTACTCTCTCTGGTCGGAGCTGTTTTTT,CASSYSLWSELFF
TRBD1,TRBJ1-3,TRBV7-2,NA,TGTGCCACGGGGCAGAGGGGGCATTCTGGAAACACCATATATTTT,CATGQRGHSGNTIYF
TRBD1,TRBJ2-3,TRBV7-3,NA,TGTGCCAGCAGCTCGTTGACAGGGTTCGATACGCAGTATTTT,CASSSLTGFDTQYF
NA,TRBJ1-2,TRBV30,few,TGTGCCTGGAGTCCTGGACACAATAACTATGGCTACACCTTC,CAWSPGHNNYGYTF
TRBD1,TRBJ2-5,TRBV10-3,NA,TGTGCCATCAGTGAGTCGAGGGGGCCGTCGGAGACCCAGTACTTC,CAISESRGPSETQYF
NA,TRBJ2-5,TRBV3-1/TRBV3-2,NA,TGTGCCAGCAGCCAGGAGGGGGCAGGGTGGGAGACCCAGTACTTC,CASSQEGAGWETQYF
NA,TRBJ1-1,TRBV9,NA,TGTGCCAGCAGCGCCGATCATGAAATGAACACTGAAGCTTTCTTT,CASSADHEMNTEAFF
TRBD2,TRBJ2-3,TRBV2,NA,TGTGCCAGCAGTGATTGGCGGGGGGGCGTGGATACGCAGTATTTT,CASSDWRGGVDTQYF
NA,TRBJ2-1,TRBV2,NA,TGTGCCAGCAGATTTAGTTATCCCCCCGAGCAGTTCTTC,CASRFSYPPEQFF
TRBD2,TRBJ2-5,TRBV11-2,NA,TGTGCCAGCAGCTTAGCGGGGGGGCAGGTAGAGACCCAGTACTTC,CASSLAGGQVETQYF
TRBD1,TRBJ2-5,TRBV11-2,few,TGTGCCAGCAGCCCGCTGTACAGGGGGGAGGAGACCCAGTACTTC,CASSPLYRGEETQYF
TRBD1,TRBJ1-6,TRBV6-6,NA,TGTGCCAGCAGTCCACCGGAGGGGGCACTATCACCCCTCCACTTT,CASSPPEGALSPLHF
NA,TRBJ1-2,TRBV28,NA,TGTGCCAGCAGCTTTCGTGCGGAGTCGGTTACCTATGGCTACACCTTC,CASSFRAESVTYGYTF
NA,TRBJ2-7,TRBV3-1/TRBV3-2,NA,TGTGCCAGCAGCCAAGGGGGCCTGTGGGAACAGTACTTC,CASSQGGLWEQYF
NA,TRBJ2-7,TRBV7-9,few,TGTGCCAGCAGGCCGACAGATCGCTCCTACGAGCAGTACTTC,CASRPTDRSYEQYF
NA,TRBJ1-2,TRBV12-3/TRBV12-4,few,TGTGCCAGCAGTTTAGAGGCTAACTATGGCTACACCTTC,CASSLEANYGYTF
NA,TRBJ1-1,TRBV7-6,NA,TGTGCCAGCAGCCCGTGGGACACGAACACTGAAGCTTTCTTT,CASSPWDTNTEAFF
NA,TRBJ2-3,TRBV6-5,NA,TGTGCCAGCGCCTTTTACGACATGGATACGCAGTATTTT,CASAFYDMDTQYF
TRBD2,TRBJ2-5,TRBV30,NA,TGTGCCTGGAGTGTTGGCGGGGGGGCCCTAGAGACCCAGTACTTC,CAWSVGGGALETQYF
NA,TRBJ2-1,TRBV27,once,TGTGCCAGCAGTTTATCGCTCCGCAGCTCCTACAATGAGCAGTTCTTC,CASSLSLRSSYNEQFF
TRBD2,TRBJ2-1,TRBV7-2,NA,TGTGCCAGCAGCTTGGAACTAGCGGGGGCCTACAATGAGCAGTTCTTC,CASSLELAGAYNEQFF
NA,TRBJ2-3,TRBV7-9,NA,TGTGCCAGCAGCTTAGACCAGGAAATCACAGATACGCAGTATTTT,CASSLDQEITDTQYF
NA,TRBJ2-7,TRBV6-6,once,TGTGCCAGCACCCTACAGGGTCCCTACGAGCAGTACTTC,CASTLQGPYEQYF
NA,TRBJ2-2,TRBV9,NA,TGTGCCAGCAGCGTAGGGACATTGGCGAACACCGGGGAGCTGTTTTTT,CASSVGTLANTGELFF
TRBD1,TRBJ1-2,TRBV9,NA,TGTGCCAGTACAGGGGACGGCTACACCTTC,CASTGDGYTF
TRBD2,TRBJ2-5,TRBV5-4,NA,TGTGCCAGCAGCTCGACTAGCGGGGTCCTTGGGTCCCAGTACTTC,CASSSTSGVLGSQYF